This TCR beta chain was retrieved from a study of CD8 T cells in ankylosing spondylitis. Findings and limits, study-wide: In ankylosing spondylitis patients, matched synovial fluid reportedly showed significant enrichment of disease-linked clones. Blood of patients with ankylosing spondylitis appeared to be characterized by a TCR beta motif of eight highly homologous variants.

This clonotype was detected a few times. Its antigen is not identified. This CDR3 is built from 17 residues. Germline CDR1 reads SGHRS; CDR2 reads YFSETQ. J gave up 5 bases and V 1 base, and 11 bases lay outside the gene matches. TCRdb reprocessed the 5' RACE reads with MiXCR, giving one entry per CDR3 protein. The sample includes about 700,000 distinct CDR3 sequences, under 20% seen only once; the top ten take under 20%. Material for sequencing was blood, either unsorted or a sorted T cell fraction (not recorded which). The chain employs TRBV5-1 and TRBJ1-1, with 10 nucleotides matching TRBD1. This clonotype originated in a male donor with ankylosing spondylitis. CDR3 sequence: CASSLYGTGERGTEAFF. CDR3 nucleotide sequence: TGCGCCAGCAGCTTGTATGGGACAGGGGAGCGTGGAACTGAAGCTTTCTTT.